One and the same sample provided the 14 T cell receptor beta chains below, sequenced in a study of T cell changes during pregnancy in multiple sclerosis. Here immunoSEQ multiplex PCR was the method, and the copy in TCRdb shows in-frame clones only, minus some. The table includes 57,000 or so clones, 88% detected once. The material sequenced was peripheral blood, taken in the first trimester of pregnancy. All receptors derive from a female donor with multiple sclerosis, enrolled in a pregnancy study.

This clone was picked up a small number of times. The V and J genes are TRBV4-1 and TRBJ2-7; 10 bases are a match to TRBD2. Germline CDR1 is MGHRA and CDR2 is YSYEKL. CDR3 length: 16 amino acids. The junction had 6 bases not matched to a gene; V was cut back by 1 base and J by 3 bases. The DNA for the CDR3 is TGCGCCAGCAGCCAAGGTGGGACTAGCGACATCTACGAGCAGTACTTC. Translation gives CASSQGGTSDIYEQYF.

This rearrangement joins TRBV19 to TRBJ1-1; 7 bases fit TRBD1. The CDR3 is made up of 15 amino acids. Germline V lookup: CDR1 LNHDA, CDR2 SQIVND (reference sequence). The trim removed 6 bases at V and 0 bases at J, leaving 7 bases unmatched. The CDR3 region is CASSSTGQVNTEAFF. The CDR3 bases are TGTGCCAGTAGCTCGACCGGACAGGTGAACACTGAAGCTTTCTTT.

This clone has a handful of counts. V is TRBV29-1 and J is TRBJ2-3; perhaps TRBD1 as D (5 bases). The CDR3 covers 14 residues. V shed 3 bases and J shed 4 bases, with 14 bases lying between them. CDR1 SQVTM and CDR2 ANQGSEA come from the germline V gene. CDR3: CSVDTGVGADTQYF. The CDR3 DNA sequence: TGCAGCGTTGATACAGGTGTTGGTGCAGATACGCAGTATTTT.

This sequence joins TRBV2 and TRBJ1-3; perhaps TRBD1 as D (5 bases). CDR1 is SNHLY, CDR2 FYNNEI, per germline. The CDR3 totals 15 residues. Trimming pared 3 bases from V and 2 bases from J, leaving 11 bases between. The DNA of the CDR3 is TGTGCCAGCAGTGATAAGCCAGGGCCTGGAAACACCATATATTTT. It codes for CASSDKPGPGNTIYF.

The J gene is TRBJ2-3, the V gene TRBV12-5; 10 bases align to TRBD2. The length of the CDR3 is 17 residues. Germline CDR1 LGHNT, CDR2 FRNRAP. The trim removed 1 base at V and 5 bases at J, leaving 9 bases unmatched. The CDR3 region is CASGLGGLAGVKDTQYF. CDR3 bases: TGTGCTAGTGGTTTGGGTGGGCTAGCGGGAGTCAAAGATACGCAGTATTTT.

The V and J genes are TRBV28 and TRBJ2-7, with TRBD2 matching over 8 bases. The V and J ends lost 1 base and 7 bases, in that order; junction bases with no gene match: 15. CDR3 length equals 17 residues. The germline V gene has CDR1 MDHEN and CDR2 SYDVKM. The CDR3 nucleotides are TGTGCCAGCAGTTTATCATTTGGCCTAGCGGGCCGCGTGGAGCAGTACTTC. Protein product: CASSLSFGLAGRVEQYF.

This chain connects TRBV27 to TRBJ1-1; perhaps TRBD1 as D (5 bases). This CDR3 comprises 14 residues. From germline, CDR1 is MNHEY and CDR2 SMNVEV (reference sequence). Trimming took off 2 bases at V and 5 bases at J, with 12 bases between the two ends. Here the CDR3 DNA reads TGTGCCAGCAGTTTACGGAGGGGTGGTACTGAAGCTTTCTTT. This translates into CASSLRRGGTEAFF.

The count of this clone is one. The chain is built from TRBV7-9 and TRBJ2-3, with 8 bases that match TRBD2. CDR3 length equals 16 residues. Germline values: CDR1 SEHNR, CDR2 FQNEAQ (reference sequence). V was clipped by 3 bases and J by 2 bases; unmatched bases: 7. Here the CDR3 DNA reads TGTGCCAGCAGCTTCCTGACTAGCGTGCTCACAGATACGCAGTATTTT. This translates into CASSFLTSVLTDTQYF.

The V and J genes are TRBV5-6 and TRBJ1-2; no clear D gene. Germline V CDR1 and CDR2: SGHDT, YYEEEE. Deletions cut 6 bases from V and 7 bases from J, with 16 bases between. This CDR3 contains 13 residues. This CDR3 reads CASTGGQIGGYTF. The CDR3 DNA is TGTGCCAGCACCGGAGGCCAAATAGGTGGCTACACCTTC.

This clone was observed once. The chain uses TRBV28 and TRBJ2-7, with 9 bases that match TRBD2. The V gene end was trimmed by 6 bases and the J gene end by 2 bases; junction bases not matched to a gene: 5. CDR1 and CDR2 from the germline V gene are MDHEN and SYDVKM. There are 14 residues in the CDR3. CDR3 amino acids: CASRLAGLTYEQYF. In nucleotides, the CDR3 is TGTGCCAGCAGACTAGCGGGCCTAACCTACGAGCAGTACTTC.

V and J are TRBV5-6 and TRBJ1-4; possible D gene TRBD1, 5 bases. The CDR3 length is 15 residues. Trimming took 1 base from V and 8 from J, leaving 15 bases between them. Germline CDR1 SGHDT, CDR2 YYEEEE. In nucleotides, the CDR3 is TGTGCCAGCAGCTTGTCAGCAGGGCCCGGGGAAAAACTGTTTTTT. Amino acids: CASSLSAGPGEKLFF.

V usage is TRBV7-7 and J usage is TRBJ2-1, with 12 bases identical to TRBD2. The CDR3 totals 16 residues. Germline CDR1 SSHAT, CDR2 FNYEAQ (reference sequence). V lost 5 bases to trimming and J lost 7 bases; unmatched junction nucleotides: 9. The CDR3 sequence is CASSVGLAGLGNEQFF. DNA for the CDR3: TGTGCCAGCAGCGTCGGACTAGCGGGACTGGGGAATGAGCAGTTCTTC.

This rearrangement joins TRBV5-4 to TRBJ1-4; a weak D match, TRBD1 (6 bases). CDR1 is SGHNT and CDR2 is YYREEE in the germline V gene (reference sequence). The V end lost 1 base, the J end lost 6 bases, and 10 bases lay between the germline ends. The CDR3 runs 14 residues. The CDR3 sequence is CASSLQQGDEKLFF. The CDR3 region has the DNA TGTGCCAGCAGCTTGCAACAGGGTGATGAAAAACTGTTTTTT.

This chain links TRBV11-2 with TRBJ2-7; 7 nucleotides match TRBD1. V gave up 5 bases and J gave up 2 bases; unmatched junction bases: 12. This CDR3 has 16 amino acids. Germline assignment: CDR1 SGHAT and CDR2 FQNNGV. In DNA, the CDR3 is TGTGCCAGCAGCCCGGAAGGGGGCAAATCCACCTACGAGCAGTACTTC. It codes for CASSPEGGKSTYEQYF.